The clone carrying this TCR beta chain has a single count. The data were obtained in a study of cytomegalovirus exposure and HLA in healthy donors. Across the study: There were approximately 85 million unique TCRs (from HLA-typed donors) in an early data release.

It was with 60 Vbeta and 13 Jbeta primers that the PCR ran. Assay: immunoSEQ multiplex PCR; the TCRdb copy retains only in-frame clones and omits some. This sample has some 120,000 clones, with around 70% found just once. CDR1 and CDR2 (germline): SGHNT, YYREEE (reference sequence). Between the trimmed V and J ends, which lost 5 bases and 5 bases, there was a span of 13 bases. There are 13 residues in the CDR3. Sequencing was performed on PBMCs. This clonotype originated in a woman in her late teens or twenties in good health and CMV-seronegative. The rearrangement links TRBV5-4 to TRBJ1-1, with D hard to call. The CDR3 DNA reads TGTGCCAGCAGAGTGGCGGGGAGGACTGAAGCTTTCTTT. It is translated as CASRVAGRTEAFF.